This entry lists 2 T cell receptor beta chains sequenced from one sample in a study of T cell responses to AZD1222 COVID-19 vaccine. The data were produced by immunoSEQ multiplex PCR, yet TCRdb's version contains in-frame clones alone and is incomplete. The sample consists of 130,000 to 150,000 clones, 90% of them appearing once. The sample here was peripheral blood, taken on day 0 of AZD1222 vaccination. The origin of the receptors is an adult in good health.

The chain links TRBV12-3 or TRBV12-4 to TRBJ1-1; 7 nucleotides match TRBD1. The CDR3 covers 13 residues. V lost 5 bases to trimming and J lost 4 bases; unmatched junction nucleotides: 4. This CDR3 is CASSPTGATEAFF. The CDR3 region has the DNA TGTGCCAGCAGTCCAACAGGGGCCACTGAAGCTTTCTTT.

CDR3 residues: CASSEGASYGYTF. The CDR3 DNA sequence: TGTGCCAGCAGTGAAGGAGCGTCATATGGCTACACCTTC. The chain carries TRBV6-1 and TRBJ1-2; D is uncertain. The CDR3 length is 13 residues. The germline V and J ends were trimmed by 1 base and 5 bases, with 8 bases remaining between them. Germline assignment: CDR1 MNHNS and CDR2 SASEGT.